This T cell receptor beta chain was documented in a study of T cells in Graves' hyperthyroidism and ophthalmopathy (dated by TCRdb to the late 2010s). For the wider study: Peripheral blood was collected at initial diagnosis, before any treatment. The 100 discovery patients were randomly split 7:3 into training and test sets. In several Graves' hyperthyroidism patients, the study also compared T-cell repertoires from thyroid tissue with T-cell repertoires from blood. The paper reports TCR Vbeta CDR3 sequencing of over 130 peripheral blood samples: 43 ophthalmopathy, some 80 hyperthyroidism and roughly 17 progressor patients. To identify TCR V-J signatures that set the groups apart, the researchers used a discovery cohort of more than 95 patients, made up of approximately 43 with Graves' ophthalmopathy and 57 with stable Graves' hyperthyroidism. Whether ophthalmopathy could be predicted prospectively was tested in an independent validation cohort made up of 18 to 20 hyperthyroidism patients plus 17 patients who later progressed to ophthalmopathy. Once sampling was done, hyperthyroidism patients were given methimazole at a starting dose of 30 mg daily, whereas ophthalmopathy patients were given high-dose intravenous methylprednisolone. Study-wide conclusions, independent of this receptor: In cross-validation, a model built on a 13 V-J signature told ophthalmopathy apart from stable hyperthyroidism with just under 90% sensitivity and about 81% specificity, and in testing the same model reached 80%/75%. In validation, the model predicted progression to ophthalmopathy a median of about 5.9 months before onset, with over 55% sensitivity and 72.22% specificity. Most expanded thyroid clonotypes (frequency above 0.001) were also detected in blood, a finding suggesting that blood repertoires may reflect thyroid immune responses. No statistical method was used to set the sample size in advance, and investigators knew the group allocation.

Graves' hyperthyroidism was defined as stable when no progression to ophthalmopathy occurred over 18 months of follow-up. The hyperthyroidism patients were between 18 and 65 years old and newly diagnosed, with a disease duration of less than 2 months. Exclusion was applied to patients with uncontrolled infections, other autoimmune diseases, pregnancy or lactation. Diagnoses were based on clinical symptoms, serum thyroxine and TRAb, thyroid ultrasound and orbital computed tomography. Ficoll-Paque density gradient centrifugation was used to isolate PBMCs from around 9.1 ml of fresh peripheral blood. Total RNA was extracted with Trizol reagent, and quality was checked on an Agilent 2100 Bioanalyzer. TCR beta CDR3 regions were amplified from RNA transcripts. The TCR CDR3 was subjected to a first round of RT-PCR using the HTBI primer set and the Qiagen OneStep RT-PCR kit. A second multiplex PCR round built the libraries, followed by size selection and purification. Paired-end sequencing of the libraries was performed with 100 bp reads on an Illumina HiSeq2000. The paper's data handling went like this. SOAPnuke was used to process the raw data, removing reads that contained adapters or uncalled bases, had a mean Phred below 15, or lacked an exact match to the constant primer or identifier. High-quality paired reads were merged with COPE v1.2.5, and unique nucleotide sequences were defined as clonotypes. Clonotypes were aligned to IMGT TRBV, TRBD and TRBJ reference segments using MiTCR v1.1. Only V-J combinations with frequency above 0.0001, covering about 99% of repertoires, were analysed. The TCS score was defined as the ratio of F50 (clonal expansion) to E x V (chaos), calculated using BLOSUM62-based TCRdist between CDR3 peptides within each V-J. Welch's t-statistics and random forest reduced 500 to 550 V-J features to roughly 13, which were used in a naive Bayes classifier (R e1071). TCRdb reanalyzed the raw reads on its own, using fastp at Q25 for trimming and MiXCR for clone calling, and kept in-frame beta chains. Merged by CDR3 protein, the rows form single entries marked with the most common genes and DNA. The V and J calls follow TCRdb's processing rather than the paper's. The sample records roughly 380,000 distinct CDR3 sequences, 11% to 15% of which are singletons. The top ten hold 11% of the sample.

Reading from cysteine to phenylalanine, the CDR3 counts 13 amino acids. CDR3 DNA only is kept here, 39 bases in frame from base 1. According to the germline V gene, CDR1 reads MNHNS and CDR2 reads SASEGT. Cut back by 6 bases and 4 bases, the V and J ends lie 10 bases apart. This clonotype was counted ten times or more. The antigen it recognizes is unknown. No much larger clonotype is one base removed from it; base qualities were not supplied. The clonotype originates from a woman aged 55-75 years with Graves' hyperthyroidism. The chain was built from TRBV6-1 and TRBJ1-5, and TRBD1 may be the D gene, going by 5 matching bases. Sequencing was performed on blood. This receptor has the CDR3 CASSGTENQPQHF. The sequenced DNA: TGTGCCAGCAGCGGGACGGAAAATCAGCCCCAGCATTTT.